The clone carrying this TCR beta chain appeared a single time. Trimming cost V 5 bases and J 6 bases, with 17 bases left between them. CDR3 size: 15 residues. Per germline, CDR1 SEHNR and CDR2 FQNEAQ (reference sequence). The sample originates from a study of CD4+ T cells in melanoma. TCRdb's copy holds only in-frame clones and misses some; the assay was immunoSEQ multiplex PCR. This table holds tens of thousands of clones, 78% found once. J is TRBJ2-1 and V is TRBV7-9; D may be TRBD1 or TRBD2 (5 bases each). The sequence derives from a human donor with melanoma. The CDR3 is CASSLGPTNINEQFF. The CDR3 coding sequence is TGTGCCAGCAGCCTGGGACCAACTAATATCAATGAGCAGTTCTTC.